The present T cell receptor beta chain was sequenced within a study of human T cells and chemical hapten exposure. Regarding this clonotype: As yet, its antigen is unknown.

Unmatched junction bases numbered 11, after V lost 5 bases and J lost 0 bases. CDR3 length: 18 residues. Germline V gene lookup returns CDR1 MNHEY and CDR2 SMNVEV (reference sequence). Study outcomes and limitations: Expanded TCR counts at PT1 went up together with patch test score, a positive correlation. The number of TCRs over 1 in 1000 frequency stayed unchanged after DPC. Alopecia in all donors means immunity may differ from healthy individuals.

MiXCR, applied by TCRdb to the RACE reads, yields one record per CDR3 protein. The repertoire holds about 120,000 distinct CDR3 sequences, with roughly 13% as singletons. Time point meaning: patch test 1, 2 weeks after DPC sensitization. Documented treatment: therapeutic diphenylcyclopropenone sensitization with weekly scalp DPC. The V call is TRBV27, the J call TRBJ2-3; 10 nucleotides match TRBD2. The sequencing here drew on whole blood, taken in connection with sensitization to the hapten diphenylcyclopropenone (DPC). This sequence was found in a man between 18 and 35 years old with alopecia areata. Some clones in this sample may be carry-over from other donors' samples. The CDR3: CASSPRGTSVLSTDTQYF. In DNA, the CDR3 is TGTGCCAGCAGTCCCCGCGGGACTAGCGTACTTAGCACAGATACGCAGTATTTT.